Listed below are T cell receptor beta chains from one sample, sequenced in a study of T cells after posttransplantation cyclophosphamide. Profiling relied on immunoSEQ multiplex PCR, and the TCRdb table lists in-frame clones only, not all of them. The sample lists around 26,000 clones, none appearing once, the ten largest making up 1.5% to 2%. The sequencing here drew on PBMCs, taken after allogeneic stem cell transplant with posttransplant cyclophosphamide. The source of these receptors is a male patient in his late teens or twenties who received an allogeneic stem cell transplant from a related donor, was CMV-positive, and had no GVHD. A subset of T cells may come from the graft donor. CDR3s include the opening cysteine and the closing phenylalanine or tryptophan. D genes are given only for firm matches. Clone size is shown for a subset of rows, as once, few, many or a class of expanded clone.

CDR3aa	CDR3nt	j_gene	abundance	d_gene	v_gene
CASSLGGGAYNEQFF	TGTGCCAGCAGCTTAGGCGGGGGGGCCTACAATGAGCAGTTCTTC	TRBJ2-1	many	TRBD2	TRBV13
CASSYPKGELFF	TGTGCCAGCAGTTACCCTAAAGGGGAGCTGTTTTTT	TRBJ2-2	many	NA	TRBV6-5
CASSLPLKTRTSGSAEQYF	TGTGCCAGCAGTTTACCCCTAAAAACACGGACTAGCGGGAGTGCCGAGCAGTACTTC	TRBJ2-7	few	TRBD2	TRBV27
CASSSLSSYNSPLHF	TGTGCCAGCAGTTCTCTGAGCTCCTATAATTCACCCCTCCACTTT	TRBJ1-6	many	NA	TRBV27
CASSRTGGSNEQFF	TGTGCCAGCAGTCGGACGGGCGGGAGCAATGAGCAGTTCTTC	TRBJ2-1	many	TRBD2	TRBV6-5
CASSLRVAGGDTQYF	TGTGCCAGCAGCTTAAGGGTAGCGGGGGGAGATACGCAGTATTTT	TRBJ2-3	many	TRBD2	TRBV7-6
CASSHLGTVAYEQYF	TGCGCCAGCAGCCATCTCGGGACAGTCGCCTACGAGCAGTACTTC	TRBJ2-7	many	TRBD1	TRBV4-1
CASSRPGGEQYF	TGTGCCAGCAGCCGGCCAGGGGGCGAGCAGTACTTC	TRBJ2-7	many	TRBD1	TRBV14
CASSRGQGGNQPQHF	TGTGCCAGCAGCCGAGGACAGGGGGGCAATCAGCCCCAGCATTTT	TRBJ1-5	many	TRBD1	TRBV28
CASSTSGGLDTQYF	TGTGCCAGCAGCACTAGCGGGGGGCTCGATACGCAGTATTTT	TRBJ2-3	many	TRBD2	TRBV9
CSVDTYSNQPQHF	TGCAGCGTTGACACCTATAGCAATCAGCCCCAGCATTTT	TRBJ1-5	many	NA	TRBV29-1
CASSVYGVQETQYF	TGTGCCAGCAGCGTGTACGGGGTCCAAGAGACCCAGTACTTC	TRBJ2-5	many	NA	TRBV9
CASSFTSGTTYEQYF	TGTGCCAGCAGTTTTACTAGCGGGACAACCTACGAGCAGTACTTC	TRBJ2-7	many	TRBD2	TRBV27
CASSSSYSSYNEQFF	TGTGCCAGCAGCTCTAGCTACAGCTCCTACAATGAGCAGTTCTTC	TRBJ2-1	many	NA	TRBV11-2
CASSEFIGGMADTQYF	TGCGCCAGCAGTGAGTTTATAGGAGGGATGGCAGATACGCAGTATTTT	TRBJ2-3	many	NA	TRBV10-1
CTSSQDSQNTEAFF	TGCACCAGCAGCCAAGATAGCCAGAACACTGAAGCTTTCTTT	TRBJ1-1	many	NA	TRBV1
CASRGQMNTEAFF	TGTGCCAGCAGAGGACAGATGAACACTGAAGCTTTCTTT	TRBJ1-1	many	NA	TRBV2
CASSPSLLTTGQTQYF	TGTGCCAGCAGTCCCTCTCTACTTACGACAGGGCAGACCCAGTACTTC	TRBJ2-5	many	TRBD1	TRBV27
CASRIARGPAGHEQYF	TGTGCCAGCAGGATAGCGAGGGGGCCCGCGGGCCACGAGCAGTACTTC	TRBJ2-7	many	TRBD1	TRBV27
CASSPRRLAGGSYEQYF	TGTGCCAGCAGCCCGCGCAGGTTAGCGGGAGGTTCCTACGAGCAGTACTTC	TRBJ2-7	many	TRBD2	TRBV5-5
CASSQDPTSGKGALAKNIQYF	TGTGCCAGCAGCCAAGACCCGACTAGCGGGAAGGGAGCCTTAGCCAAAAACATTCAGTACTTC	TRBJ2-4	many	TRBD2	TRBV4-2
CAWSVLGQGASYNSPLHF	TGTGCCTGGAGTGTTCTGGGACAGGGGGCTTCCTATAATTCACCCCTCCACTTT	TRBJ1-6	many	TRBD1	TRBV30
CASSIRQGHRNEQFF	TGTGCCAGCAGTATCCGACAGGGTCATAGGAATGAGCAGTTCTTC	TRBJ2-1	many	TRBD1	TRBV28
CASSLGAGNSYEQYF	TGTGCCAGCAGCTTGGGAGCGGGGAACTCCTACGAGCAGTACTTC	TRBJ2-7	many	TRBD2	TRBV5-4
CASLAPPYEQYF	TGTGCCAGTTTAGCCCCCCCTTACGAGCAGTACTTC	TRBJ2-7	many	NA	TRBV28
CASSTVTGAGSPLHF	TGTGCCAGCAGTACGGTGACAGGGGCAGGGTCACCCCTCCACTTT	TRBJ1-6	many	TRBD1	TRBV7-9
CASSFGDEQFF	TGTGCCAGCAGCTTCGGGGATGAGCAGTTCTTC	TRBJ2-1	many	NA	TRBV5-8
CASSLARTSRGSGEQYF	TGTGCCAGCAGCTTAGCCCGGACTAGCAGGGGATCTGGTGAGCAGTACTTC	TRBJ2-7	many	TRBD2	TRBV7-2
CASSLDRVWDQPQHF	TGTGCCAGCAGTTTGGACAGGGTCTGGGATCAGCCCCAGCATTTT	TRBJ1-5	many	TRBD1	TRBV28
CASREKTGELFF	TGTGCCAGCAGGGAGAAGACCGGGGAGCTGTTTTTT	TRBJ2-2	many	NA	TRBV6-5
CASRRLVHSYEQYF	TGTGCCAGCAGGAGACTAGTGCACTCCTACGAGCAGTACTTC	TRBJ2-7	many	NA	TRBV25-1
CSAPFGRATTDTQYF	TGCAGCGCCCCTTTTGGGAGGGCCACCACAGATACGCAGTATTTT	TRBJ2-3	NA	TRBD2	TRBV29-1
CASSLFVRGTTDTQYF	TGTGCCAGCAGCTTATTTGTGCGGGGGACCACAGATACGCAGTATTTT	TRBJ2-3	many	TRBD2	TRBV7-8
CASSEPDRGIQPQHF	TGTGCCAGCAGTGAACCGGACAGGGGGATTCAGCCCCAGCATTTT	TRBJ1-5	many	TRBD1	TRBV6-1
CASSLGGQGVGDRQYF	TGTGCCAGCAGCTTAGGGGGACAGGGAGTGGGAGATCGGCAGTACTTC	TRBJ2-7	many	TRBD1	TRBV7-9
CASSPGGGRETQYF	TGTGCCAGCAGCCCCGGCGGAGGGCGAGAGACCCAGTACTTC	TRBJ2-5	many	NA	TRBV7-6
CAWSNGLGGSWPGNTIYF	TGTGCCTGGAGTAACGGTCTAGGGGGTTCTTGGCCTGGAAACACCATATATTTT	TRBJ1-3	many	NA	TRBV30